This T cell receptor beta chain comes out of a study of STAT5B mutations in CD4+ large granular lymphocyte leukemia (dated by TCRdb to between 2022 and 2023). A note on the overall study: Among healthy controls, the CDR3 'QG' motif was associated with a particular HLA allele. The study compared the TCRbeta repertoires of patients with CD4+ T-cell large granular lymphocyte leukemia against those of healthy blood donors. Flow cytometry on FACSCanto II or FACSVerse confirmed that purified fractions exceeded 95% purity among lymphocytes.

The healthy control group was made up of around 34 blood donors, and the Finnish Red Cross blood service supplied their buffy coats. All TCR-sequenced material derived from peripheral blood: patient blood samples and healthy donor buffy coats. Ficoll-Hypaque gradient centrifugation was used to isolate peripheral blood mononuclear cells. Magnetic purification was used to isolate CD4+ cells from the buffy coats of the healthy controls. The Gentra Puregene Cell and Tissue kit was used to extract genomic DNA, and a Qubit 2.0 fluorometer was used to measure the amount of genomic DNA. TCRbeta rearrangements were sequenced from genomic DNA using the immunoSEQ assay at survey resolution. Per the original workflow: In the TCR sequencing data, the lowest productive clonotype frequency that could be detected was 2.59 x 10-5. Only productive TCRbeta rearrangements, defined as complete and in-frame sequences, were included in the analyses. The clonality of each sample was calculated as Simpson clonality in the immunoSEQ Analyzer version 3.0. Clones were binned by frequency as very rare, small, medium, large (1-20%) or hyperexpanded (>20%). Generation probabilities were estimated with OLGA 1.2.3, V-gene circos plots were generated with VDJtools, specificities were searched for in VDJdb, and CDR3 motifs were identified with GLIPH. Sourced from immuneACCESS, this table was stored by TCRdb with only in-frame sequences that have V and J called. A share of the clones is absent; for the studies checked, an unresolved V gene accounts for under half, and the remainder has no known explanation. V, J and clone size reflect that table, while D and trimming were determined from the DNA. The sample has 40,000 to 55,000 clones on record, 80% to 85% of them singletons. The ten biggest clones cover 0.35% of the sample.

Trimming at the junction amounts to 5 bases on V and 2 bases on J, and the germline ends lie 14 bases apart. Reading from cysteine to phenylalanine, the CDR3 counts 15 amino acids. Only the CDR3 part of the read is kept: 45 bases, read in frame from the first base. CDR1 and CDR2 were assigned from the germline V gene (reference sequence) as SEHNR and FQNEAQ. This clone came up once. No cognate antigen has been identified for it. No base-level quality is on record; no much larger clone is a single base apart. Study-level results and caveats: Enrichment of TRBV06-family usage was observed among the top patient clones (8/27) relative to healthy controls (2/35). Main leukemic clonotypes were private to each patient, although roughly 25% appeared at low frequency in other patients' non-leukemic repertoires. Greater clonality appeared to be present in CD4-sorted patient repertoires than in healthy CD4+ repertoires, and the difference was retained after the putative leukemic clones were removed. The data were not HLA-matched, and the higher clonality in CD4+ T-LGLL than in CD8+ T-LGLL could be due to the relatively small sample size.

The chain employs TRBV7-9 and TRBJ2-3; the D region possibly corresponds to TRBD1 (6 bases align). The sequence was collected from a human donor in good health. Material for sequencing was CD4+ T cells from blood buffy coats. The DNA sequence is given as TGTGCCAGCAGCAAGCAGGGGCTCCTCACAGATACGCAGTATTTT. Translated, it reads CASSKQGLLTDTQYF.